The 22 T cell receptor beta chains below all came from one sample that was sequenced in a study of T cell repertoires in cytomegalovirus infection (dated by TCRdb to the late 2010s). Which antigens these TCRs recognize remains unknown. TCRdb shows the sequencer as Illumina HiSeq 1500. The public reads were run again by TCRdb, first through fastp at Q25 and then through MiXCR, and only productive beta chains were kept. One record per CDR3 amino acid sequence lists the most common genes and DNA. The sample table records roughly 180,000 distinct CDR3 sequences; 20% to 25% of these occur just once. Under 30% of the sample is taken by the ten largest. This specimen's treatment or condition label, interpreted: in vitro stimulation with specific CMV peptide epitopes to enrich CMV-specific T cells. The source was CD8+ T cells from cultured PBMCs, collected from culture after CMV antigen stimulation. The receptors come from a human donor in good health (CMV status not recorded). Some clones in this sample may be carry-over from other donors' samples.

The rearrangement joins TRBV7-2 to TRBJ1-5, with D possibly TRBD1 on 5 matching bases. The CDR3 spans 15 residues. V was shortened by 1 base and J by 5 bases, with 12 bases between the two germline ends. Per germline, CDR1 SGHTA and CDR2 FQGNSA. The CDR3 loop reads CASSLDPREDQPQHF. CDR3 coding DNA: TGTGCCAGCAGCTTAGATCCCAGGGAGGATCAGCCCCAGCATTTT.

This clonotype was seen a handful of times. The chain combines TRBV4-1 with TRBJ2-7; perhaps TRBD2 as D (5 bases). V lost 1 base, J lost 2 bases, and 15 bases lay in between. This CDR3 contains 16 residues. Germline CDR1 is MGHRA and CDR2 is YSYEKL. CDR3 region: CASSQVGGPGTYEQYF. CDR3 DNA: TGCGCCAGCAGCCAAGTAGGAGGTCCTGGAACCTACGAGCAGTACTTC.

The V and J genes are TRBV6-2 or TRBV6-3 and TRBJ2-1, with 8 bases that match TRBD1. The CDR3 sequence is 17 residues long. Trimming took 0 bases from V and 3 from J; bases not matched to a gene: 7. Germline CDR1 MNHEY, CDR2 SVGEGT. This CDR3 is CASSYSVVDRVYNEQFF. The CDR3 DNA reads as TGTGCCAGCAGTTACTCAGTGGTGGACAGGGTCTACAATGAGCAGTTCTTC.

This clonotype has at least ten counts. The chain joins TRBV7-8 to TRBJ2-2, with 7 bases matching TRBD1. V shed 5 bases, J shed 0 bases, and the junction held 6 bases outside the gene matches. The CDR3 covers 16 residues. Germline CDR1 and CDR2: SGHVS and FQNEAQ. This CDR3 is CASSPLGTANTGELFF. The CDR3 region has the DNA TGTGCCAGCAGCCCCCTGGGGACAGCGAACACCGGGGAGCTGTTTTTT.

The J gene is TRBJ2-1, the V gene TRBV12-3 or TRBV12-4; 8 bases align to TRBD1. The CDR3 is made up of 14 amino acids. The V and J ends lost 6 bases and 5 bases, in that order; junction bases with no gene match: 6. CDR3 sequence (DNA): TGTGCCAGCAGCGGACAGGGACGGGACAATGAGCAGTTCTTC. This encodes CASSGQGRDNEQFF.

This clonotype was counted a few times. The V and J genes are TRBV11-2 and TRBJ2-5; 11 bases align to TRBD2. The CDR3 has 15 amino acids. Germline-derived CDR1 and CDR2 are SGHAT and FQNNGV. V trimming: 4 bases; J trimming: 4 bases; junction bases outside the gene matches: 5. CDR3 bases: TGTGCCAGCAGCTCATCACTAGCGGGGGCAGAGACCCAGTACTTC. This encodes CASSSSLAGAETQYF.

This clonotype has just a few counts. V gene TRBV7-4 combines with J gene TRBJ1-2, with unresolved D. The CDR3 has 11 residues. V was cut by 1 base and J by 8 bases, with 5 bases left in between. Germline V lookup: CDR1 SGHVT, CDR2 SQSDAQ. The CDR3 here is CASSLGPGYTF. Here the CDR3 DNA reads TGTGCCAGCAGCTTAGGTCCCGGCTACACCTTC.

This clonotype appeared a few times. The gene calls are TRBV7-2 and TRBJ2-7; D gene unclear. The CDR3 covers 13 residues. V lost 2 bases and J 3 bases, leaving 8 bases between the germline ends. From germline, CDR1 is SGHTA and CDR2 FQGNSA. CDR3 amino acids: CASSLTVGYEQYF. The DNA of the CDR3 is TGTGCCAGCAGCTTAACAGTAGGCTACGAGCAGTACTTC.

In its sample, this clonotype was seen many times. V usage is TRBV7-6 and J usage is TRBJ1-3, with D tentatively TRBD1 (5 bases). The CDR3 runs 17 residues. CDR1 is SGHVS, CDR2 FNYEAQ, per germline. V shed 1 base and J shed 0 bases, with 13 bases lying between them. The CDR3 protein is CASSLEDNSFSGNTIYF. In DNA form, the CDR3 reads TGTGCCAGCAGCTTAGAGGACAATTCGTTCTCTGGAAACACCATATATTTT.

This clonotype was counted only a few times. The rearrangement joins TRBV11-2 to TRBJ2-7; D gene ambiguous. The V gene lost 1 base and the J gene lost 7 bases, with 14 bases spanning the gap. The length of the CDR3 is 14 residues. Germline CDR1 is SGHAT and CDR2 is FQNNGV. As DNA, the CDR3 is TGTGCCAGCAGCTTAGCTTTCCCCAGCCATGAGCAGTACTTC. Protein: CASSLAFPSHEQYF.

This chain joins TRBV29-1 and TRBJ1-2; 8 bases are shared with TRBD1. The length of the CDR3 is 13 residues. The germline V gene encodes CDR1 SQVTM and CDR2 ANQGSEA. V was pared by 5 bases and J by 4 bases, with 6 bases of the junction left unmatched. The CDR3 DNA reads TGCAGCGTTCGGGACAGGCGGATCTATGGCTACACCTTC. Amino acids: CSVRDRRIYGYTF.

This clonotype has more than one count but fewer than ten. The V and J genes are TRBV11-1 and TRBJ2-7; a possible D gene is TRBD2 (5 bases). The germline CDR1 and CDR2 sequences are SGHAT and FQDESV (reference sequence). The V gene lost 5 bases and the J gene lost 1 base, with 15 bases spanning the gap. This CDR3 contains 15 residues. The CDR3 nucleotides read TGTGCCAGCAGCCTCACTAGTAAGCCTTCCTACGAGCAGTACTTC. Translation gives CASSLTSKPSYEQYF.

This clonotype has a handful of counts. The rearrangement links TRBV14 to TRBJ1-2; no reliable D call. V lost 1 base and J lost 0, with 9 bases in between. The germline gives CDR1 SGHDN, CDR2 FVKESK. This CDR3 is built from 15 residues. CDR3 DNA: TGTGCCAGCAGCCAAGTCGGAGTGGCTAACTATGGCTACACCTTC. Translated: CASSQVGVANYGYTF.

The genes are TRBV28 and TRBJ2-3, with D maybe TRBD1 (5 bases). CDR3 size: 13 residues. CDR1 MDHEN and CDR2 SYDVKM come from the germline V gene. With 5 bases removed from V and 4 bases from J, the gap between germline ends came to 10 bases. The CDR3, as DNA: TGTGCCAGCAGTACCAGGGTTTCAGATACGCAGTATTTT. This gives the protein CASSTRVSDTQYF.

CDR3 coding DNA: TGTGCCAGCAGCGCCCGGGGGGTATATGGCTACACCTTC. Amino acid sequence: CASSARGVYGYTF. This chain uses TRBV9 with TRBJ1-2; a possible D gene is TRBD1 (5 bases). Germline lookup yields CDR1 SGDLS and CDR2 YYNGEE. Trimming shortened V by 3 bases and J by 5 bases, and 11 bases separated the two germline ends. The CDR3 spans 13 residues.

The gene calls are TRBV7-6 and TRBJ2-3; 8 bases match TRBD2. The CDR3 sequence is 14 residues long. V lost 1 base and J lost 8; bases outside the gene matches: 5. Germline values: CDR1 SGHVS, CDR2 FNYEAQ. DNA of the CDR3: TGTGCCAGCAGCTTAGAAAGCGGGGGAGGTACGCAGTATTTT. Its protein is CASSLESGGGTQYF.

This clonotype occurred a few times. The chain couples TRBV7-2 to TRBJ2-7, with TRBD2 matching 14 bases. The CDR3 spans 15 residues. The V gene end was trimmed by 5 bases and the J gene end by 3 bases; junction bases not matched to a gene: 3. Germline CDR1 is SGHTA and CDR2 is FQGNSA. The CDR3 coding sequence is TGTGCCAGCAGCCCCGGACTAGCGGGGGGCTACGAGCAGTACTTC. Translation gives CASSPGLAGGYEQYF.

The chain joins TRBV12-3 or TRBV12-4 to TRBJ2-7; D unclear. The CDR3 sequence is 14 residues long. Trimming pared 2 bases from V and 0 bases from J, leaving 8 bases between. The CDR3 region is CASSLSRNSYEQYF. The CDR3 nucleotides read TGTGCCAGCAGTTTAAGCCGGAACTCCTACGAGCAGTACTTC.

This clonotype was observed a handful of times. The V gene is TRBV6-1, the J gene TRBJ1-6, with D unresolved. CDR1 and CDR2 (germline): MNHNS, SASEGT. The CDR3 has 14 amino acids. The V gene lost 8 bases and the J gene lost 1 base, with 9 bases spanning the gap. CDR3 sequence (DNA): TGTGCCAGCGTCGGAAGATCCTATAATTCACCCCTCCACTTT. This encodes CASVGRSYNSPLHF.

This clonotype appeared a few times. The gene calls are TRBV7-8 and TRBJ1-2; D remains unclear. Germline CDR1 SGHVS, CDR2 FQNEAQ. V dropped 5 bases and J dropped 6 bases, with 10 bases sitting between them. The CDR3 covers 12 residues. The DNA of the CDR3 is TGTGCCAGCAGCCCCAAGCTAGATGGCTACACCTTC. Translating gives CASSPKLDGYTF.

This clonotype was recorded a few times. This chain joins TRBV4-1 and TRBJ2-3, with D tentatively TRBD2 (6 bases). Germline CDR1 MGHRA, CDR2 YSYEKL. The CDR3 runs 15 residues. V lost 4 bases and J 3 bases, leaving 14 bases between the germline ends. CDR3 amino acids: CASSLGGLVTDTQYF. CDR3 sequence (DNA): TGCGCCAGCAGCCTGGGGGGACTTGTGACAGATACGCAGTATTTT.

The chain joins TRBV25-1 to TRBJ2-7; D perhaps matches TRBD1 (6 bases). CDR3 length: 15 residues. CDR1 and CDR2 (germline): MGHDK, SYGVNS. Trimming took off 3 bases at V and 3 bases at J, with 15 bases between the two ends. CDR3 sequence reads: CASSEGAGAYYEQYF. DNA of the CDR3: TGTGCCAGCAGTGAGGGAGCAGGGGCTTACTACGAGCAGTACTTC.